What follows describes a single T cell receptor beta chain. This clonotype was seen more than once but under ten times. No antigen is known for it. Base qualities are not recorded, but no much larger clone differs from it by a single base. The time point label for this specimen denotes: newly diagnosed GD, antithyroid drugs for less than 3 months. For both TCR sequencing and RNA sequencing, RNA was extracted from PBMCs in TRIzol. The diagnosis of Graves' disease was made according to American Thyroid Association guidelines. Patients were recruited from an endocrinology department in Xi'an, China. Each patient gave around 9 milliliters of peripheral blood, collected in an EDTA anticoagulant tube. Ficoll Paque Plus density gradient separation was used to isolate PBMCs, and no additional T cell sorting was done. An Agilent 2100 Bioanalyzer and agarose gel were used to check RNA quality, and a NanoDrop 2000 was used to measure RNA concentration.

The sample is drawn from a study of regulatory T cells in long-lasting Graves disease (dated by TCRdb to about 2021). In terms of the full investigation: Newly diagnosed Graves' disease patients had taken antithyroid drugs for less than 3 months. The study was conducted in China and was registered as a clinical trial. A total of about 35 samples underwent TCR sequencing, from roughly 13 patients with persistent Graves' disease and about 20 patients with newly diagnosed Graves' disease. Persistent Graves' disease patients were compared with newly diagnosed Graves' disease patients by peripheral blood TCR sequencing and RNA sequencing. Points the paper makes about the study in general: Sequencing and analysis were limited to the TCR beta chain. Because the primary lesion, thyroid tissue, could not be accessed, the study looked at peripheral blood alone. More public clonotypes were shared among persistent patients (under 3,000) than among newly diagnosed patients (just under 1,000). Preferential use of TRBV28, TRBJ1-2 and TRBJ2-5 was observed in persistent disease, whereas TRBV20-1 and TRBJ2-1 were favored in newly diagnosed disease. The small sample size was acknowledged by the authors as a limitation that may reduce accuracy. Persistent Graves' disease patients showed lower TCR Shannon entropy and fewer highly expanded clones than newly diagnosed patients, suggesting clonal expansion.

Library preparation employed multiplex PCR. Sequencing used an Illumina HiSeq 4000. TCR beta libraries were built with iRepertoire HTBI primers and Arm-PCR amplification of CDR3 regions. Before sequencing, the PCR products underwent gel purification. The paper's data handling went like this. Across samples, about 63 TRBV and roughly 13 TRBJ segments were identified and used for gene usage analysis of CDR3 amino acid clonotypes. COPE and FqMerger were used to merge the filtered high-quality paired reads into contigs. BLAST was used to align contigs to IMGT TRBV, TRBD and TRBJ reference genes, with CDR3 defined following IMGT. Clonotypes above 0.1% frequency were classified as highly expanded clones. Repertoire diversity was measured by Shannon entropy, and V-J evenness by the Gini coefficient. Public clonotypes were defined as clonotypes shared by more than one individual. The public sequencing data were trimmed at Q25 with fastp and processed into clonotypes with MiXCR by TCRdb, which kept only in-frame beta chains. Every entry covers one CDR3 protein and lists the most common genes and DNA from its rows. TCRdb's processing, not the authors' own work, is the source of the V and J calls. The sample has under 800,000 distinct CDR3 sequences on record, about 16% of them singletons. 15% to 20% of the sample goes to the ten largest clones.

The germline V gene (reference sequence) sets CDR1 to MNHEY and CDR2 to SMNVEV. Measured from the cysteine to the phenylalanine, the CDR3 is 16 residues long. Only the CDR3 DNA stays, 48 bases, in frame from base 1. Cut back by 5 bases and 4 bases, the V and J ends lie 21 bases apart. The same data also went into a second study, on T cells in Graves' hyperthyroidism and ophthalmopathy. From that second study: A patient counted as having stable Graves' hyperthyroidism if no progression to ophthalmopathy occurred over 18 months of follow-up. Hyperthyroidism patients were aged 18 to 65 years and newly diagnosed, with disease duration of less than 2 months. Patients with uncontrolled infections, other autoimmune diseases, pregnancy or lactation were excluded. Diagnoses relied on clinical symptoms, serum thyroxine and TRAb, thyroid ultrasound and orbital computed tomography. For the first round of RT-PCR on the TCR CDR3, the HTBI primer set was used together with the Qiagen OneStep RT-PCR kit. Blood samples also contained most of the expanded thyroid clonotypes (frequency above 0.001), which suggests that blood repertoires may reflect thyroid immune responses. A 13 V-J signature model separated ophthalmopathy from stable hyperthyroidism, with 87.88% sensitivity and 81% to 83% specificity in cross-validation and 80%/75% in testing. In validation, the model predicted progression to ophthalmopathy a median of about 6.8 months before onset, with 65% to 71% sensitivity and almost 75% specificity. To identify TCR V-J signatures that set the groups apart, the researchers used a discovery cohort of approximately 98 patients, made up of around 40 with Graves' ophthalmopathy and 57 with stable Graves' hyperthyroidism. Whether ophthalmopathy could be predicted prospectively was tested in an independent validation cohort made up of 18 hyperthyroidism patients plus 17 patients who later progressed to ophthalmopathy. The 95 to 100 discovery patients were divided at random into training and test sets in a 7:3 ratio. In about 6 Graves' hyperthyroidism patients, the study also compared T-cell repertoires from thyroid tissue with T-cell repertoires from blood. Once sampling was done, hyperthyroidism patients were given methimazole at a starting dose of 30 mg daily, whereas ophthalmopathy patients were given high-dose intravenous methylprednisolone. The libraries were constructed in a second round of multiplex PCR and then size-selected and purified. Libraries were sequenced paired-end with 100 bp reads on an Illumina HiSeq2000. Raw data were processed with SOAPnuke, discarding reads with adapters, uncalled bases, mean Phred below 15, or no exact constant-primer or identifier match. High-quality paired reads were merged using COPE v1.2.5, and each unique nucleotide sequence was defined as a clonotype. MiTCR v1.1 was used to align the clonotypes against IMGT TRBV, TRBD and TRBJ reference segments. The analysis included only V-J combinations with a frequency above 0.0001, which together covered approximately 99% of the repertoires. A TCS score was defined as the ratio of F50 (clonal expansion) to E x V (chaos), with BLOSUM62-based TCRdist applied between CDR3 peptides within each V-J. Welch's t-statistics and random forest reduced some 510 V-J features to about 13, which were used in a naive Bayes classifier (R e1071). No statistical method was used to fix the sample size in advance, and group allocation was not hidden from the investigators. The paper describes TCR Vbeta CDR3 sequencing of 135 peripheral blood samples, made up of 43 ophthalmopathy patients, some 80 hyperthyroidism patients and 17 progressor patients.

The material was peripheral blood mononuclear cells (PBMCs), obtained at new diagnosis, from a patient treated with antithyroid drugs. The chain couples TRBV27 to TRBJ2-7; a tentative D match to TRBD2 spans 6 bases. This TCR was recovered from a woman in her 30s with Graves disease. Donor details come from another sample of the same person, matched by shared clones. The base sequence is TGTGCCAGCAGTACGGCGGGGAGGAAGAACCCTTACGAGCAGTACTTC. Translation gives CASSTAGRKNPYEQYF.